These T cell receptor beta chains were read from a single sample in a study of blood T cell repertoires in COVID-19. The method was immunoSEQ multiplex PCR; TCRdb's version includes in-frame clones alone and lacks a portion of them. The sample lists approximately 230,000 clones, around 86% occurring once. Material for sequencing was peripheral blood. The receptors were gathered from a man aged 25-40 years who had recovered from COVID-19. The CDR3 runs from the conserved cysteine through the conserved F or W. A D gene is named only where the DNA matches it firmly. Clone size is shown for a subset of rows, as once, few, many or a class of expanded clone.

clone size	V gene	D gene	J gene	CDR3 DNA	CDR3 protein
once	TRBV27	TRBD2	TRBJ2-7	TGTGCCAGCCAGGTAGGAGCGGGGGGGGGCGAGCAGTACTTC	CASQVGAGGGEQYF
once	TRBV15	NA	TRBJ2-3	TGTGCCACCAGCAGGTCTCCGGGCGGGGATAGCACAGATACGCAGTATTTT	CATSRSPGGDSTDTQYF
NA	TRBV5-1	NA	TRBJ1-1	TGCGCCAGCAGCTTGGGCACAGGGAGTAGGAACACTGAAGCTTTCTTT	CASSLGTGSRNTEAFF
NA	TRBV5-5	NA	TRBJ2-5	TGTGCCAGCAGCCCCCCGCCTGGGACTCAAGAGACCCAGTACTTC	CASSPPPGTQETQYF
NA	TRBV2	TRBD1	TRBJ1-3	TGTGCCAGCACGCCGGACCCCGGGACAGCTGGAAACACCATATATTTT	CASTPDPGTAGNTIYF
NA	TRBV11-2	NA	TRBJ2-1	TGTGCCAGCAGCTTAGTAGCCCATAATAAGGAGCAGTTCTTC	CASSLVAHNKEQFF
NA	TRBV5-1	TRBD1	TRBJ1-1	TGCGCCAGCAGCCTAGGGACAGGGGCTGGAGGGACTGAAGCTTTCTTT	CASSLGTGAGGTEAFF
NA	TRBV6-5	NA	TRBJ1-1	TGTGCCAGCAGTTACAGGGGGTTAAGTTGGACTGAAGCTTTCTTT	CASSYRGLSWTEAFF
NA	TRBV19	NA	TRBJ1-3	TGTGCCAGTAGTATTGGAGGAGGGTCTGGAAACACCATATATTTT	CASSIGGGSGNTIYF
NA	TRBV20-1	NA	TRBJ1-1	TGCAGTGCTAGACCGCAGGGGGAAGCTTTCTTT	CSARPQGEAFF
NA	TRBV29-1	TRBD1	TRBJ1-3	TGCACTCAAGGAGGACAGGGCGGAAACACCATATATTTT	CTQGGQGGNTIYF
NA	TRBV14	NA	TRBJ2-1	TGTGCCAGCGGTGCGTTTTACAATGAGCAGTTCTTC	CASGAFYNEQFF
NA	TRBV6-5	TRBD1	TRBJ1-5	TGTGCCAGCACGGGCCCATGGACAGGGAGGCAGCCCCAGCATTTT	CASTGPWTGRQPQHF
NA	TRBV4-1	TRBD2	TRBJ2-3	TGCGCCAGCAGGGATAGCGGGGGGGGACGCACAGATACGCAGTATTTT	CASRDSGGGRTDTQYF
NA	TRBV6-2/TRBV6-3	NA	TRBJ2-7	TGTGCCAGCAGTTACTCGGCCGAGCAGTACTTC	CASSYSAEQYF
NA	TRBV5-4	NA	TRBJ1-5	TGTGCCAGCAGCTTAGATCCGGGGTCAGAACAGCCCCAGCATTTT	CASSLDPGSEQPQHF
once	TRBV7-8	NA	TRBJ2-3	TGTGCCAGCAGCCCTATCCCCAGGGAAATCCCAGATACGCAGTATTTT	CASSPIPREIPDTQYF
NA	TRBV6-5	NA	TRBJ2-7	TGTGCCAGCACCGGCGGGGGCCTTTCTCTCGAGCAGTACTTC	CASTGGGLSLEQYF
few	TRBV4-3	NA	TRBJ1-3	TGCGCCAGCAGCCAAGGAGCGTCTGGAAACACCATATATTTT	CASSQGASGNTIYF
NA	TRBV6-5	TRBD1	TRBJ1-4	TGTGCCAGCAGTTTCCGCGGGACAGGGTATGAAAAACTGTTTTTT	CASSFRGTGYEKLFF
NA	TRBV7-2	TRBD2	TRBJ2-3	TGTGCCAGCAGAAAGGGTGGCGGGGGGGCCGTTGGAAATACGCAGTATTTT	CASRKGGGGAVGNTQYF
NA	TRBV24-1	NA	TRBJ2-3	TGTGCCACCACTCCCTCCAGCGTAGTAGATACGCAGTATTTT	CATTPSSVVDTQYF
NA	TRBV5-3	NA	TRBJ2-2	TGTGCCAGAAGCTTGATGGGACAAGTGTACACCGGGGAGCTGTTTTTT	CARSLMGQVYTGELFF
NA	TRBV5-1	NA	TRBJ2-3	TGCGCCAGCAGCCCCGGACAGGGAGGGACAGATACGCAGTATTTT	CASSPGQGGTDTQYF
NA	TRBV12-3/TRBV12-4	TRBD1	TRBJ1-2	TGTGCCAGCAGCCTCGACAGGGACTATGGCTACACCTTC	CASSLDRDYGYTF
NA	TRBV30	NA	TRBJ1-5	TGTGCCTGGAGCATGTCGGTCTTCGGGCCCCAGCATTTT	CAWSMSVFGPQHF
NA	TRBV4-1	TRBD1	TRBJ2-2	TGCGCCAGCAGCCAACCCGGGACAGGGAACACCGGGGAGCTGTTTTTT	CASSQPGTGNTGELFF
NA	TRBV5-1	NA	TRBJ1-3	TGCGCCAGCAGCGGCCTGGGTGGGACTACTGGAAACACCATATATTTT	CASSGLGGTTGNTIYF
NA	TRBV11-2	NA	TRBJ2-7	TGTGCCAGCAGCTTAGAAACCTACTACGAGCAGTACTTC	CASSLETYYEQYF
NA	TRBV11-2	NA	TRBJ2-2	TGTGCCAGCAGCTCTACCGGGGAGCTGTTTTTT	CASSSTGELFF
NA	TRBV19	NA	TRBJ1-1	TGTGCCAGTAAAATAACCACCGGGAGCACTGAAGCTTTCTTT	CASKITTGSTEAFF
NA	TRBV6-1	TRBD2	TRBJ2-5	TGTGCCAGCAGTGGTCGTTGGCTAGCGGGGGGAAGGGAGACCCAGTACTTC	CASSGRWLAGGRETQYF
NA	TRBV6-1	TRBD1	TRBJ2-2	TGTGCCAGCAGTGAAAAAGGAGACAGGGGTTACACCGGGGAGCTGTTTTTT	CASSEKGDRGYTGELFF
NA	TRBV19	NA	TRBJ1-2	TGTGCCAGTAGTATGAGAGGGTCCTATGGCTACACCTTC	CASSMRGSYGYTF
NA	TRBV5-4	TRBD2	TRBJ2-5	TGTGCCAGCAGCTTGGATTACGGACTAGCGGAAGAGACCCAGTACTTC	CASSLDYGLAEETQYF
NA	TRBV4-2	TRBD1	TRBJ1-3	TGTGCCAGCAGCCAAGATTGGGAGAAGGGGGCACAAAACACCATATATTTT	CASSQDWEKGAQNTIYF
NA	TRBV7-2	TRBD1	TRBJ1-1	TGTGCCAGCACCCAGGGGGTAAGCACTGAAGCTTTCTTT	CASTQGVSTEAFF
NA	TRBV5-1	TRBD1	TRBJ2-7	TGCGCCAGCAGCACTTCCGGGACAGGGGGCTACGAGCAGTACTTC	CASSTSGTGGYEQYF
NA	TRBV25-1	TRBD1	TRBJ2-7	TGTGCCAGCAGTGAAAGAACAGGGGGCAACGAGCAGTACTTC	CASSERTGGNEQYF
once	TRBV6-5	TRBD2	TRBJ2-5	TGTGCCAGCAGTCGGACTAGCGGGGACCAAGAGACCCAGTACTTC	CASSRTSGDQETQYF
few	TRBV9	TRBD1	TRBJ1-4	TGTGCCTCCTCCGGGACAGGGCTAGAAAAACTGTTTTTT	CASSGTGLEKLFF
NA	TRBV6-6	TRBD2	TRBJ2-7	TGTGCCAGCAGCCGAAAACCGACTAGCGGGGCGTCCTACGAGCAGTACTTC	CASSRKPTSGASYEQYF